This is a list of T cell receptor beta chains from one sample in a study of cytomegalovirus exposure and HLA in healthy donors. Data came from immunoSEQ multiplex PCR; TCRdb stores just in-frame clones and leaves some out. The repertoire holds approximately 100,000 clones, with approximately 77% as singletons. The sequenced sample consisted of PBMCs. These receptors were taken from a middle-aged woman in good health and CMV-seronegative. CDR3s include the opening cysteine and the closing phenylalanine or tryptophan. D genes are given only for firm matches. Clone size appears in some rows only: once, few, many, or a class for an expanded clone.

NA TRBJ1-1 TRBV27 NA TGTGCCAGCAGTCCCCAAGTGAGGGCCTTGAACACTGAAGCTTTCTTT CASSPQVRALNTEAFF
NA TRBJ2-3 TRBV4-1 NA TGCGCCAGCAGCCAAGCGGGGGGCACAGATACGCAGTATTTT CASSQAGGTDTQYF
NA TRBJ2-3 TRBV29-1 NA TGCAGCGTGGCGGGTAGCACAGATACGCAGTATTTT CSVAGSTDTQYF
NA TRBJ1-5 TRBV6-5 NA TGTGCCAGCAGCTTACAGGGCCTAGGCAATCAGCCCCAGCATTTT CASSLQGLGNQPQHF
NA TRBJ1-5 TRBV12-5 NA TGTGCTAGTGGTTTGGACGGAACAGGGAATCAGCCCCAGCATTTT CASGLDGTGNQPQHF
NA TRBJ2-1 TRBV9 NA TGTGCCAGCAGCGTAGACCTAGCGTCTTACAATGAGCAGTTCTTC CASSVDLASYNEQFF
few TRBJ2-2 TRBV30 NA TGTGCCTGGAGTGTACACAGGGATTCCGGGGAGCTGTTTTTT CAWSVHRDSGELFF
NA TRBJ2-5 TRBV6-6 TRBD2 TGTGCCAGCAGTCCGGTGGGGCTAACGGGGGGGACCCAGTACTTC CASSPVGLTGGTQYF
NA TRBJ1-1 TRBV30 NA TGTGCCTGGAGCTTAGGGGGCACTGAAGCTTTCTTT CAWSLGGTEAFF
few TRBJ1-1 TRBV30 TRBD1 TGTGCCTGGAGTGTCCCGGGACAGGGAGTAGGAAGCAGGACTGAAGCTTTCTTT CAWSVPGQGVGSRTEAFF
NA TRBJ1-2 TRBV28 TRBD1 TGTGCCAGTGGGACAGTCTATGGCTACACCTTC CASGTVYGYTF
NA TRBJ2-3 TRBV4-2 TRBD2 TGTGCCAGCAGCCAACCCTCGGACTATGGGACTAGCGGGCGCCCGGCTTTT CASSQPSDYGTSGRPAF
few TRBJ2-7 TRBV7-3 TRBD2 TGTGCCAGCAGCTCTAGCGGGGGGCCGAGGGAGCAGTACTTC CASSSSGGPREQYF
NA TRBJ2-3 TRBV6-5 NA TGTGCCAGCAGTTTCTCAATAAATCAGGGTACGCAGTATTTT CASSFSINQGTQYF
NA TRBJ1-2 TRBV29-1 NA TGCAGCGTTGAGGGCCAGAGTTATGGCTACACCTTC CSVEGQSYGYTF
NA TRBJ1-1 TRBV19 TRBD1 TGTGCCAGTAGTATTGGACAGGGGGCGTGGGAAGCTTTCTTT CASSIGQGAWEAFF
NA TRBJ1-1 TRBV29-1 NA TGCAGCGCTGAGAGTAACACTGAAGCTTTCTTT CSAESNTEAFF
once TRBJ2-3 TRBV7-6 TRBD2 TGTGCCAGCAGCTCCGAGACCGACACTAGCGTGGATACGCAGTATTTT CASSSETDTSVDTQYF
few TRBJ1-1 TRBV29-1 TRBD1 TGCAGCGTTGTTGGCAGGGGGTACACTGAAGCTTTCTTT CSVVGRGYTEAFF
NA TRBJ1-1 TRBV6-4 NA TGTGCCAGCAGTGACTCCCCCCTCTCCGGGAACACTGAAGCTTTCTTT CASSDSPLSGNTEAFF
NA TRBJ2-5 TRBV7-6 TRBD2 TGTGCCAGCTGCAACGCGGGAGGGGAGACCCAGTACTTC CASCNAGGETQYF
NA TRBJ2-2 TRBV25-1 TRBD1 TGTGCCAGCAGTGAATACGGTAGGGGGCAGAGCACCGGGGAGCTGTTTTTT CASSEYGRGQSTGELFF
NA TRBJ1-4 TRBV5-1 NA TGCGCCAGCAGCCGAAGGGCCAGGGTAGATGAAAAACTGTTTTTT CASSRRARVDEKLFF
NA TRBJ1-2 TRBV5-1 TRBD1 TGCGCCAGCAGCTTGGGACAGGGGACTTATGGCTACACCTTC CASSLGQGTYGYTF
NA TRBJ2-5 TRBV5-1 TRBD2 TGCGCCAGCAGCTTCGGCCTAGCGGGGGGCCCCGAGGGCAGGACCCAGTACTTC CASSFGLAGGPEGRTQYF
NA TRBJ2-1 TRBV28 TRBD1 TGTGCCACAGACGGACAGGGTCAAAATGAGCAGTTCTTC CATDGQGQNEQFF
NA TRBJ2-7 TRBV10-3 TRBD1 TGTGCCATCAAGGGGACAGGGGACTACGAGCAGTACTTC CAIKGTGDYEQYF
NA TRBJ1-2 TRBV11-2 TRBD1 TGTGCCAGCAGCCCTACGACAGGGACCCGTAGCTACACCTTC CASSPTTGTRSYTF
NA TRBJ2-7 TRBV5-4 TRBD2 TGTGCCAGCAGCTTTCGACTAGCGGGAAACTACGAGCAGTACTTC CASSFRLAGNYEQYF